A single sample gave rise to the 9 T cell receptor beta chains below, sequenced in a study of T cells after yellow fever vaccination. One entry per CDR3 protein, called by TCRdb with MiXCR from the 5' RACE reads. The sample yields a few hundred thousand distinct CDR3 sequences, about a sixth seen once. This sample comprised PBMCs, obtained 5 days after the first yellow fever vaccination. The source of these receptors is a man aged 18-30 years who received the YFV17D yellow fever vaccine.

There are a few counts of this clonotype. The rearrangement links TRBV20-1 to TRBJ2-7; 11 bases line up with TRBD2. CDR1 is DFQATT, CDR2 SNEGSKA, per germline (reference sequence). The junction had 10 bases not matched to a gene; V was cut back by 3 bases and J by 3 bases. This CDR3 is 16 amino acids long. CDR3 coding DNA: TGCAGTGCTAGCGGGGTAGCGGGGGGGGATTTCTACGAGCAGTACTTC. Protein product: CSASGVAGGDFYEQYF.

The chain has TRBV7-9 and TRBJ2-3; D is perhaps TRBD2 (6 bases). Germline V gene data show CDR1 as SEHNR and CDR2 as FQNEAQ (reference sequence). With 5 bases removed from V and 2 bases from J, the gap between germline ends came to 17 bases. CDR3 length equals 16 residues. CDR3 protein: CASSMASAINTDTQYF. The CDR3 bases are TGTGCCAGCAGCATGGCTAGCGCGATAAACACAGATACGCAGTATTTT.

The V and J genes are TRBV7-2 and TRBJ2-2; D remains unclear. The CDR3 spans 17 residues. V lost 0 bases and J 0 bases, leaving 11 bases between the germline ends. CDR1 is SGHTA and CDR2 is FQGNSA in the germline V gene. The CDR3 reads CASSLARWGPNTGELFF. The DNA of the CDR3 is TGTGCCAGCAGCTTAGCTAGGTGGGGTCCGAACACCGGGGAGCTGTTTTTT. The full variable domain, its missing parts supplied by reference TRBV7-2 and TRBJ2-2, is GAGVSQSPSNKVTEKGKDVELRCDPISGHTALYWYRQSLGQGLEFLIYFQGNSAPDKSGLPSDRFSAERTGGSVSTLTIQRTQQEDSAVYLCASSLARWGPNTGELFFGEGSRLTVL.

In its sample, this clonotype was seen many times. V gene TRBV12-3 or TRBV12-4 combines with J gene TRBJ1-6, with 8 bases aligning to TRBD1. Trimming at V came to 3 bases and at J to 9 bases, leaving 1 base not matched to a gene. This CDR3 spans 13 amino acids. CDR3 residues: CASSFDRGSPLHF. Here the CDR3 DNA reads TGTGCCAGCAGTTTTGACAGGGGTTCACCCCTCCACTTT.

The chain links TRBV3-1 to TRBJ1-1, with D unresolved. This CDR3 spans 15 amino acids. Per the germline V gene, CDR1 is LGHDT and CDR2 is YNNKEL (reference sequence). With 3 bases removed from V and 0 bases from J, the gap between germline ends came to 11 bases. This CDR3 is CASSHPGIMNTEAFF. CDR3 sequence (DNA): TGTGCCAGCAGCCACCCAGGCATCATGAACACTGAAGCTTTCTTT.

This clonotype has more than one count but fewer than ten. This chain connects TRBV9 to TRBJ2-3; possibly TRBD2 for D (5 bases). Trimming cost V 1 base and J 4 bases, with 16 bases left between them. Germline V gene lookup returns CDR1 SGDLS and CDR2 YYNGEE. The CDR3 covers 16 residues. The CDR3 loop is CASSVLQRPEPDTQYF. Here the CDR3 DNA reads TGTGCCAGCAGCGTACTCCAGCGGCCAGAGCCAGATACGCAGTATTTT.

The chain carries TRBV4-2 and TRBJ2-3; no firm D call. Germline V gene sequence: CDR1 LGHNA, CDR2 YNFKEQ. The CDR3 runs 14 residues. V gave up 4 bases and J gave up 1 base, with 9 bases separating them. The CDR3, as DNA: TGTGCCAGCAGCCGGAACCTAGGCACAGATACGCAGTATTTT. Its translation is CASSRNLGTDTQYF.

J is TRBJ2-3 and V is TRBV7-6, with D perhaps matching TRBD1 or TRBD2 (5 bases each). This CDR3 contains 15 residues. V was clipped by 2 bases and J by 0 bases, with 9 bases between them. The V gene's germline CDR1 is SGHVS and CDR2 FNYEAQ. CDR3 sequence: CASSLPRDSTDTQYF. DNA of the CDR3: TGTGCCAGCAGCTTACCCCGGGACAGCACAGATACGCAGTATTTT. The complete variable domain, with remaining parts taken from reference TRBV7-6 and TRBJ2-3, reads GAGVSQSPRYKVTKRGQDVALRCDPISGHVSLYWYRQALGQGPEFLTYFNYEAQQDKSGLPNDRFSAERPEGSISTLTIQRTEQRDSAMYRCASSLPRDSTDTQYFGPGTRLTVL.

This clonotype was found a few times. The chain links TRBV4-1 to TRBJ1-1, with D possibly matching TRBD1 (5 bases). The CDR3 has 13 amino acids. Per germline, CDR1 MGHRA and CDR2 YSYEKL. Trimming took off 0 bases at V and 6 bases at J, with 8 bases between the two ends. The CDR3 protein is CASSQEGDAEAFF. Written as DNA, the CDR3 is TGCGCCAGCAGCCAAGAGGGGGACGCTGAAGCTTTCTTT.